The table lists the clone carrying this T cell receptor (beta chain) with many counts. The CDR3 consists of 14 residues. Germline CDR1 and CDR2: SQVTM and ANQGSEA. J was trimmed by 6 bases and V by 4 bases; bases with no gene match: 8. A single record per CDR3 protein comes from TCRdb applying MiXCR to the 5' RACE reads. Among 45,000 to 55,000 distinct CDR3 sequences, less than 6% were seen once, and the ten largest hold less than 1.5%. These data come from a study of neurological immune-mediated disorders. This sequence joins TRBV29-1 and TRBJ1-5; 8 positions agree with TRBD1. The sequenced sample was CD4+ T cells from blood. This TCR came from a woman younger than 35 with multiple sclerosis. The CDR3 is CSVGNRGSGQPQHF. CDR3 in DNA: TGCAGCGTTGGGAACAGGGGGTCGGGTCAGCCCCAGCATTTT.